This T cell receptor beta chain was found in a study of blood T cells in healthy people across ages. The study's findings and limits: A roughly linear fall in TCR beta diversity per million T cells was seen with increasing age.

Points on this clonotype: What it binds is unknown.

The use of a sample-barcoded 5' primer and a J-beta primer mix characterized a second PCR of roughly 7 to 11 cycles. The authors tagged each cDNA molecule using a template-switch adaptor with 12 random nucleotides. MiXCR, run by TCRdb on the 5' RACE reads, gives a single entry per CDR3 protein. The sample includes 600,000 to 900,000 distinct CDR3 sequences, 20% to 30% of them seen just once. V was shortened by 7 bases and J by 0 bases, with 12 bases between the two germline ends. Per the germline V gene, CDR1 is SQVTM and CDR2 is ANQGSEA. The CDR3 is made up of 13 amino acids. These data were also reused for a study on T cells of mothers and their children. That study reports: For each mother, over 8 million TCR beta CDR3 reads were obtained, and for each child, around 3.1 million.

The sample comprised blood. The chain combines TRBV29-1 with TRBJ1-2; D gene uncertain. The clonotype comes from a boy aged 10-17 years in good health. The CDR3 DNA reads TGCAGCGCTCTGACCGTCACTAACTATGGCTACACCTTC. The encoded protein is CSALTVTNYGYTF.